Shown below are 9 T cell receptor beta chains from a single sample sequenced in a study of blood T cell repertoires in COVID-19. Only in-frame clones appear in the TCRdb table, and some are missing; sequencing was by immunoSEQ multiplex PCR. This sample has 200,000 or so clones, with roughly 80% found just once. Input material: peripheral blood. The receptors were gathered from a man in his 60s with active or convalescent COVID-19.

The rearrangement uses TRBV4-1 and TRBJ2-7; 7 bases are shared with TRBD2. V was pared by 0 bases and J by 2 bases, with 7 bases of the junction left unmatched. Germline CDR1 and CDR2: MGHRA and YSYEKL. CDR3 length equals 16 residues. The DNA of the CDR3 is TGCGCCAGCAGCCAAGAGAAGCGGGGCGGGACCTACGAGCAGTACTTC. Its protein is CASSQEKRGGTYEQYF.

Comments on this clone: At one boundary the junction diverges from the germline segment, which might be a read error. The gene calls are TRBV3-1 (or the pseudogene TRBV3-2) and TRBJ2-2; TRBD2 matches at 10 bases. The germline CDR1 and CDR2 sequences are LGHDT and YNNKEL (reference sequence). CDR3 length: 23 amino acids. CDR3 in amino acids: CASRQVWSRTSGVFGGNTGELFF. The CDR3 nucleotides are TGTGCCAGCAGACAAGTCTGGAGTAGGACTAGCGGAGTTTTCGGAGGGAACACCGGGGAGCTGTTTTTT.

This clone was recorded a few times. V usage is TRBV19 and J usage is TRBJ1-5, with TRBD1 as a possible D gene (6 bases). The CDR3 contains 16 residues. V lost 7 bases and J lost 4, with 20 bases in between. Germline assignment: CDR1 LNHDA and CDR2 SQIVND (reference sequence). The CDR3 region has the DNA TGTGCCAGTAATTATGGACAGACGGGCAGGAATCAGCCCCAGCATTTT. Its translation: CASNYGQTGRNQPQHF.

This clone was seen a single time. The chain joins TRBV7-3 to TRBJ2-2; TRBD2 aligns across 9 bases. Germline values: CDR1 SGHTA, CDR2 FQGTGA. This CDR3 spans 16 amino acids. V lost 3 bases and J lost 6; bases outside the gene matches: 8. The CDR3 loop is CASSFSTSGRSGELFF. CDR3 bases: TGTGCCAGCAGCTTTAGTACTAGCGGGCGCTCCGGGGAGCTGTTTTTT.

This clone was seen only once. This chain joins TRBV28 and TRBJ2-1; 7 bases line up with TRBD2. Trimming at V came to 5 bases and at J to 6 bases, leaving 19 bases not matched to a gene. Germline CDR1 is MDHEN and CDR2 is SYDVKM. CDR3 length: 18 amino acids. CDR3 protein: CASSVASGAGPGGNEQFF. The CDR3 DNA sequence: TGTGCCAGCAGTGTGGCTAGCGGCGCCGGGCCGGGGGGCAATGAGCAGTTCTTC. Supplemented by reference TRBV28 and TRBJ2-1, the full variable domain reads DVKVTQSSRYLVKRTGEKVFLECVQDMDHENMFWYRQDPGLGLRLIYFSYDVKMKEKGDIPEGYSVSREKKERFSLILESASTNQTSMYLCASSVASGAGPGGNEQFFGPGTRLTVL.

V usage is TRBV5-1 and J usage is TRBJ2-2, with D possibly TRBD1 on 6 matching bases. Germline V gives CDR1 SGHRS, CDR2 YFSETQ. V lost 4 bases to trimming and J lost 2 bases, with 15 bases between them. The CDR3 has 16 amino acids. The CDR3 loop reads CASSHLTGENTGELFF. CDR3 nucleotide sequence: TGCGCCAGCAGCCACCTGACAGGCGAAAACACCGGGGAGCTGTTTTTT.

V and J are TRBV5-1 and TRBJ2-7, with a weak D call TRBD1 (5 bases). The CDR3 extends over 14 amino acids. Trimming removed 7 bases at V and 0 bases at J, with 14 bases between. Germline V gene data show CDR1 as SGHRS and CDR2 as YFSETQ. In nucleotides, the CDR3 is TGCGCCAGCTCACTACTGACAGTCTCCTACGAGCAGTACTTC. Its translation is CASSLLTVSYEQYF.

This chain connects TRBV7-6 to TRBJ2-1; a possible D gene is TRBD1 (5 bases). Trimming cost V 2 bases and J 7 bases, with 18 bases left between them. Per the germline V gene, CDR1 is SGHVS and CDR2 is FNYEAQ. The length of the CDR3 is 16 residues. The CDR3 sequence: CASSLYPGILGNEQFF. CDR3 nucleotide sequence: TGTGCCAGCAGCTTATACCCAGGGATCCTGGGGAATGAGCAGTTCTTC.

The chain couples TRBV4-2 to TRBJ1-1; 11 bases fit TRBD1. The CDR3 is 16 residues long. The V gene's germline CDR1 is LGHNA and CDR2 YNFKEQ. The J segment lost 0 bases and the V segment lost 5 bases, leaving 5 bases of the junction unmatched. This CDR3 reads CASSLGTGGLNTEAFF. CDR3 DNA sequence: TGTGCCAGCAGCTTAGGGACAGGGGGTTTGAACACTGAAGCTTTCTTT.